Listed below are T cell receptor beta chains from one sample, sequenced in a study of neurological immune-mediated disorders. One entry per CDR3 protein results from TCRdb running MiXCR on the 5' RACE reads. The repertoire holds approximately 39,000 distinct CDR3 sequences, with approximately 7.2% as singletons. Source material: CD4+ T cells from blood. Source of these receptors: a man in his fifties or sixties in good health. CDR3s include the opening cysteine and the closing phenylalanine or tryptophan. D genes are given only for firm matches. Part of the rows lack a size; the others show once, few, many or a class for expanded clones.

v_gene: TRBV10-3; abundance: many; d_gene: -; j_gene: TRBJ2-5; CDR3aa: CAISESAAPLLETQYF; CDR3nt: TGTGCCATCAGTGAGTCGGCTGCACCCCTGTTGGAGACCCAGTACTTC
v_gene: TRBV20-1; abundance: -; d_gene: -; j_gene: TRBJ2-7; CDR3aa: CSARGLTLEQYF; CDR3nt: TGCAGTGCTAGGGGGCTTACCCTCGAGCAGTACTTC
v_gene: TRBV24-1; abundance: many; d_gene: -; j_gene: TRBJ2-2; CDR3aa: CATSSFRGAGELFF; CDR3nt: TGTGCCACCAGTAGTTTTCGCGGCGCCGGGGAGCTGTTTTTT
v_gene: TRBV3-1; abundance: many; d_gene: TRBD1; j_gene: TRBJ2-7; CDR3aa: CASSPGQYEQYF; CDR3nt: TGTGCCAGCAGCCCGGGACAGTACGAGCAGTACTTC
v_gene: TRBV27; abundance: many; d_gene: TRBD2; j_gene: TRBJ2-5; CDR3aa: CASSQTGLAGGPWGGKTQYF; CDR3nt: TGTGCCAGCAGCCAAACGGGACTAGCGGGAGGGCCTTGGGGTGGAAAGACCCAGTACTTC
v_gene: TRBV20-1; abundance: many; d_gene: -; j_gene: TRBJ2-1; CDR3aa: CSARAREGPYNEQFF; CDR3nt: TGCAGTGCTAGAGCCCGGGAAGGACCCTACAATGAGCAGTTCTTC
v_gene: TRBV4-1; abundance: many; d_gene: TRBD2; j_gene: TRBJ2-7; CDR3aa: CASSQGLAYEQYF; CDR3nt: TGCGCCAGCAGCCAGGGACTAGCTTACGAGCAGTACTTC
v_gene: TRBV7-2; abundance: many; d_gene: -; j_gene: TRBJ2-5; CDR3aa: CASSPQGLGETQYF; CDR3nt: TGTGCCAGCAGCCCACAGGGTTTAGGGGAGACCCAGTACTTC
v_gene: TRBV29-1; abundance: many; d_gene: -; j_gene: TRBJ2-7; CDR3aa: CSVVQLYEQYF; CDR3nt: TGCAGCGTTGTACAGCTCTACGAGCAGTACTTC
v_gene: TRBV7-2; abundance: -; d_gene: -; j_gene: TRBJ2-7; CDR3aa: CASRLGGGAPNEQYF; CDR3nt: TGTGCCAGCAGGCTAGGGGGCGGGGCCCCCAACGAGCAGTACTTC
v_gene: TRBV7-8; abundance: many; d_gene: TRBD1; j_gene: TRBJ2-2; CDR3aa: CASSRDRVGTGELFF; CDR3nt: TGTGCCAGCAGCCGGGACAGGGTGGGCACCGGGGAGCTGTTTTTT
v_gene: TRBV4-1; abundance: many; d_gene: TRBD1; j_gene: TRBJ1-1; CDR3aa: CASSHPGQGHTEAFF; CDR3nt: TGCGCCAGCAGCCACCCAGGACAGGGTCACACTGAAGCTTTCTTT
v_gene: TRBV20-1; abundance: many; d_gene: TRBD1; j_gene: TRBJ1-1; CDR3aa: CSAGNTGDTEAFF; CDR3nt: TGCAGTGCTGGAAATACAGGGGACACTGAAGCTTTCTTT
v_gene: TRBV6-2/TRBV6-3; abundance: many; d_gene: -; j_gene: TRBJ2-5; CDR3aa: CASSYRGRRLQETQYF; CDR3nt: TGTGCCAGCAGTTACAGGGGACGGCGACTACAAGAGACCCAGTACTTC
v_gene: TRBV4-3; abundance: many; d_gene: -; j_gene: TRBJ1-3; CDR3aa: CASSQDFSVRGNTIYF; CDR3nt: TGCGCCAGCAGCCAAGATTTCAGCGTGCGCGGAAACACCATATATTTT
v_gene: TRBV6-4; abundance: many; d_gene: -; j_gene: TRBJ2-3; CDR3aa: CASSDFPGIDTDTQYF; CDR3nt: TGTGCCAGCAGTGACTTCCCGGGAATCGACACAGATACGCAGTATTTT
v_gene: TRBV28; abundance: many; d_gene: -; j_gene: TRBJ1-2; CDR3aa: CASSFSHGYTF; CDR3nt: TGTGCCAGCAGTTTTTCCCACGGCTACACCTTC
v_gene: TRBV20-1; abundance: many; d_gene: -; j_gene: TRBJ2-5; CDR3aa: CSARLGTGSQETQYF; CDR3nt: TGCAGTGCTAGACTTGGGACCGGCTCCCAGGAGACCCAGTACTTC
v_gene: TRBV6-5; abundance: many; d_gene: -; j_gene: TRBJ1-6; CDR3aa: CASSESHGPLHF; CDR3nt: TGTGCCAGCAGTGAGAGCCACGGGCCCCTCCACTTT
v_gene: TRBV20-1; abundance: many; d_gene: TRBD1; j_gene: TRBJ2-6; CDR3aa: CSARETGTGANVLTF; CDR3nt: TGCAGTGCTAGGGAGACAGGGACTGGGGCCAACGTCCTGACTTTC